This TCR beta chain was found in a study of CD8+ T cells in alopecia areata. Study-level information: Tofacitinib was taken orally by treated patients, and the dose was 5 to 10 mg twice daily. Findings and limits, study-wide: Normal skin's resident alphabeta T cells are sequenced alongside lesional scalp T cells. It was lesional scalp, especially alopecia totalis/universalis, that showed higher clonality than normal scalp.

cDNA prepared by RNA extraction and subsequent reverse transcription served as the template for sequencing. Clones were sequenced by immunoSEQ multiplex PCR, and TCRdb holds only the in-frame ones, with some missing. Among roughly 130,000 clones listed, 45% to 65% were seen once. Regarding this clone: Its antigen is still unknown.

The CDR3 totals 15 residues. After removal of 8 bases from V and 4 bases from J, the junction contained 14 bases not matched to a gene. CDR1 SGHRS and CDR2 YFSETQ come from the germline V gene. The gene calls are TRBV5-1 and TRBJ1-1; 7 bases agree with TRBD1. The sample here was CD4+ T cells sorted from blood, taken at week 0. The receptor was derived from a human donor with alopecia areata. DNA of the CDR3: TGCGCCAGTGAGATGACAGGGCAAGGGGGCACTGAAGCTTTCTTT. Translated: CASEMTGQGGTEAFF.